This TCR beta chain was obtained from a study of OX40 agonist ivuxolimab in advanced cancers. V was shortened by 5 bases and J by 1 base, with 3 bases between the two germline ends. From germline, CDR1 is SGHVS and CDR2 FQNEAQ. The CDR3 length is 11 residues. On this clone itself: Its antigen is unidentified.

Overall study findings and caveats: CD8+ T cells showed, on average, more clonal expansion than CD4+ cells.

The table came from immunoSEQ multiplex PCR; TCRdb's copy has only in-frame clones and leaves some out. There are around 45,000 clones in the sample; 84% occur only once, and about 2.4% lies in the top ten. Sequenced here: CD4+ or CD8+ T cells sorted from blood, sampled in a trial of the OX40 agonist ivuxolimab. V gene TRBV7-8 combines with J gene TRBJ2-7, with D unclear. The sequence was collected from an adult with an advanced solid tumor such as melanoma, head and neck, liver or kidney cancer. The CDR3 loop is CASSPSYEQYF. CDR3 DNA: TGTGCCAGCAGCCCGTCCTACGAGCAGTACTTC.